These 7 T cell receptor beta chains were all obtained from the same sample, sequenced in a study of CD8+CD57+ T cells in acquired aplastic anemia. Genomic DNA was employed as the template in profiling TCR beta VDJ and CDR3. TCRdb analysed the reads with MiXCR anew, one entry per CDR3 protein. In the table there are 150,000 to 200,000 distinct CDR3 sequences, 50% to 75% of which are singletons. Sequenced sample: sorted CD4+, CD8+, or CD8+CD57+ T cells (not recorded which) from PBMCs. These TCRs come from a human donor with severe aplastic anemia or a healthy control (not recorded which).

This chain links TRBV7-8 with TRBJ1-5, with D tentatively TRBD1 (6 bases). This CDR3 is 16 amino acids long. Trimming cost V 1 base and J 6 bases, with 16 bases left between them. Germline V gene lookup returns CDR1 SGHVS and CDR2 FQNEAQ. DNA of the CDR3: TGTGCCAGCAGCTTAGATCCCCCTGGGGGCGCTCAGCCCCAGCATTTT. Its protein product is CASSLDPPGGAQPQHF.

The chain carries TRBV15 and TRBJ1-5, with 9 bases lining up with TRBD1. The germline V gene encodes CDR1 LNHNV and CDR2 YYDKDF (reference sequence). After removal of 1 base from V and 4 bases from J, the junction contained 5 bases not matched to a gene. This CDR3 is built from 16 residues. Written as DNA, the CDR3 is TGTGCCACCAGCAGAGGTGGAGGGACAGGGAATCAGCCCCAGCATTTT. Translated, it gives CATSRGGGTGNQPQHF.

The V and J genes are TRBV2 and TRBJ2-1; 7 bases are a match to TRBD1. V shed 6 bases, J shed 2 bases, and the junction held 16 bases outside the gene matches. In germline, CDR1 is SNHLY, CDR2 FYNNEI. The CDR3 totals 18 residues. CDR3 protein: CASSYRDSYTTTYNEQFF. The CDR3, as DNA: TGTGCCAGCAGCTACCGGGACAGCTATACCACCACCTACAATGAGCAGTTCTTC.

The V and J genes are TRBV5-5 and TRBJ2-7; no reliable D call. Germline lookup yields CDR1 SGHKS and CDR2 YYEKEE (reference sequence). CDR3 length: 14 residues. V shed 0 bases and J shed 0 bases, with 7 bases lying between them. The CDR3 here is CASSLGISSYEQYF. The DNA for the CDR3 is TGTGCCAGCAGCTTGGGGATCTCCTCCTACGAGCAGTACTTC.

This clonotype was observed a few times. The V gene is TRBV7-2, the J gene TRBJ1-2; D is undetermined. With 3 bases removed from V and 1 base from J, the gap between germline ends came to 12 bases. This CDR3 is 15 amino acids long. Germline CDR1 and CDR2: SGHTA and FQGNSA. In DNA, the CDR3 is TGTGCCAGCAGCTTGGCAGAGACATTTAACTATGGCTACACCTTC. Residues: CASSLAETFNYGYTF.

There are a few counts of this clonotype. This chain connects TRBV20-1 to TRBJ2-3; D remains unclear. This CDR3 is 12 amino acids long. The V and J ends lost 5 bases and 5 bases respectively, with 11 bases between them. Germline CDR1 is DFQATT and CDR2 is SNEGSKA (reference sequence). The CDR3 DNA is TGCAGTGCTCGGCCGGGCTTAGATACGCAGTATTTT. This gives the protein CSARPGLDTQYF.

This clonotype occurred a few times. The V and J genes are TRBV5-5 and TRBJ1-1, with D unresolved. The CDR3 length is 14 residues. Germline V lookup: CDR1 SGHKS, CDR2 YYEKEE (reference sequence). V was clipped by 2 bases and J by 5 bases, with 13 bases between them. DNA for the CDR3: TGTGCCAGCAGCTTAGCTGGCCAACGGACTGAAGCTTTCTTT. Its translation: CASSLAGQRTEAFF.